The clone carrying this T cell receptor (beta chain) was seen at least ten times. V dropped 4 bases and J dropped 2 bases, with 6 bases sitting between them. Germline CDR1 is LGHDT and CDR2 is YNNKEL (reference sequence). CDR3 length: 12 residues. The data originate from a study of T-cell memory formation after mild COVID-19. Study information: Largely donor-specific sequence clusters came from two donors.

TCRdb analysed the 5' RACE reads with MiXCR anew, one entry per CDR3 protein. The table lists a few hundred thousand distinct CDR3 sequences, around 21% of them singletons. V is TRBV3-1 and J is TRBJ2-7; the D is unclear. Sequenced sample: PBMCs or a T cell subset sorted from them (not recorded which). The clonotype comes from an adult woman who had mild COVID-19 (a few samples of this study predate the infection). Cell type and time point are not known. Written as DNA, the CDR3 is TGTGCCAGCAGCCGATCCACCTACGAGCAGTACTTC. It translates to CASSRSTYEQYF.